This T cell receptor (beta chain) comes out of a study of spatial heterogeneity in lung cancer. Turning to the study itself: Detection of beta-chain sequences consistently exceeded that of alpha-chain sequences. Across the raw uncorrected reads, a unique TCR and UMI combination was observed, on average, more than ten times.

The CDR3 runs 17 residues. Looked up from germline, CDR1 is SEHNR and CDR2 is FQNEAQ (reference sequence). With 2 bases clipped from V and 4 bases from J, the junction kept 9 bases outside the gene matches. As for time point: sample taken at primary tumor resection. Sequencing covered unsorted whole RNA taken from tumor, nontumor lung or frozen PBMC. Every TCR cDNA molecule bore a unique molecular identifier. MiXCR, run by TCRdb on the 5' RACE reads, gives a single entry per CDR3 protein. The data show 25,000 or so distinct CDR3 sequences, with 9.5% to 15% seen just once and 25% held by the top ten. This clonotype was recorded at least ten times.

The rearrangement links TRBV7-9 to TRBJ2-1, with 9 bases lining up with TRBD1. Sequences were derived from PBMCs, sampled at surgery. This TCR was recovered from a female donor with early-stage non-small cell lung cancer. CDR3 bases: TGTGCCAGCAGCTTAAGAGGTCGGGACAGGGCTTACAATGAGCAGTTCTTC. This codes for CASSLRGRDRAYNEQFF.